This TCR beta chain derives from a study of T-cell reconstitution after alpha-beta-depleted transplantation in children (dated by TCRdb to the mid-2010s). About the full investigation: Using TCR repertoire profiling, the study quantitatively followed how T-cell immune reconstitution unfolded in children after TCRalphabeta/CD19-depleted allogeneic hematopoietic cell transplantation.

From its cysteine to its phenylalanine, the CDR3 spans 15 amino acids. The entry retains the CDR3 DNA only, 45 bases that are in frame from base 1. V loses 7 bases at its end and J loses 2 bases; junction bases beyond the gene matches: 9. The germline V gene sets CDR1 to SGHTA and CDR2 to FQGTGA. With respect to this clonotype: The target of this receptor is not known. The sample holds no much larger clone one base away, and base qualities are not on file.

Receptor libraries were prepared by PCR. The sequencer was an Illumina HiSeq 2500. TCR libraries were prepared with molecular barcoding, using unique molecular identifiers to normalize TCRbeta repertoire quantification. In TCRdb, the public reads were trimmed at Q25 with fastp and aligned with MiXCR, with productive beta chains retained. CDR3 protein sequences are deduplicated, and each keeps its most common genes and DNA. The sample data list roughly 300,000 distinct CDR3 sequences, and almost 10% of these were observed just once. The ten largest clonotypes hold around a tenth of the sample. The receptor was derived from a human donor who donated a stem cell graft to a child with SCID. The source material was PBMCs from the stem cell graft donor, sampled from the stem cell graft. The rearranged segments are TRBV7-3 and TRBJ2-3, and 7 bases in between align with TRBD1. This receptor carries the CDR3 CASKAWGQTTDTQYF. The sequenced DNA is TGTGCCAGCAAGGCGTGGGGACAGACCACAGATACGCAGTATTTT.